The clone carrying this TCR beta chain has more than one count but fewer than ten. The data were obtained in a study of regulatory T cells in long-lasting Graves disease. J gave up 6 bases and V 6 bases, and 10 bases lay outside the gene matches. The CDR3 totals 14 residues. Germline V CDR1 and CDR2: LNHDA, SQIVND (reference sequence). As for time point: newly diagnosed GD, antithyroid drugs for less than 3 months. Following extraction of RNA from PBMCs, that RNA was used to make the TCR library. Sequencing libraries for TCR beta were prepared with iRepertoire HTBI primers and Arm-PCR of CDR3 regions. TCRdb reanalysed the multiplex PCR reads using MiXCR and keeps one entry per CDR3 protein. Of fewer than 650,000 distinct CDR3 sequences listed, 15% to 20% are singletons. The data also belong to a second study, concerning T cells in Graves' hyperthyroidism and ophthalmopathy.

The sequence was obtained from a man in his late teens or twenties with Graves disease. Sequences were derived from peripheral blood mononuclear cells (PBMCs), sampled at new diagnosis, from a patient treated with antithyroid drugs. V and J are TRBV19 and TRBJ2-7; 8 bases are a match to TRBD2. The CDR3 DNA reads TGTGCCAGTAGATCCACCGGGACTAGTCGCGAGCAGTACTTC. Protein sequence: CASRSTGTSREQYF.